This is a list of T cell receptor beta chains from one sample in a study of CD8 T cells in Susac syndrome. TCRdb passed the immunoSEQ multiplex PCR reads through MiXCR, listing each CDR3 protein once. The data show fewer than 35,000 distinct CDR3 sequences, with 94% seen just once and 0.27% held by the top ten. What was sequenced was CD8+ T cells from PBMCs. The receptors were sampled from a human donor in good health. The CDR3 runs from the conserved cysteine through the conserved F or W. Fields, in order: J gene, clone size, D gene, V gene, CDR3 DNA, CDR3 protein. The D gene is left open where the match is weak. Clone size appears in some rows only: once, few, many, or a class for an expanded clone.

j_gene: TRBJ1-2; abundance: .; d_gene: TRBD1; v_gene: TRBV27; CDR3nt: TGTGCCAGCAGTTTCGGACAGGGGATTCCGGGGGGTGGCTACACCTTC; CDR3aa: CASSFGQGIPGGGYTF
j_gene: TRBJ2-3; abundance: .; d_gene: .; v_gene: TRBV25-1; CDR3nt: TGTGCCAGCAGTGATACAGGGTATACGCAGTATTTT; CDR3aa: CASSDTGYTQYF
j_gene: TRBJ1-1; abundance: .; d_gene: TRBD1; v_gene: TRBV27; CDR3nt: TGTGCCAGCAGTTTCTTGGGACAGCCTGAAGCTTTCTTT; CDR3aa: CASSFLGQPEAFF
j_gene: TRBJ2-5; abundance: .; d_gene: .; v_gene: TRBV9; CDR3nt: TGTGCCAGCAGCGTAGGCCAGTTCTACCAAGAGACCCAGTACTTC; CDR3aa: CASSVGQFYQETQYF
j_gene: TRBJ2-5; abundance: .; d_gene: .; v_gene: TRBV3-1; CDR3nt: TGTGCCAGCAGCCGAGAGACTCGCGAAGAGACCCAGTACTTC; CDR3aa: CASSRETREETQYF
j_gene: TRBJ1-1; abundance: .; d_gene: .; v_gene: TRBV18; CDR3nt: TGTGCCAGCTCACCAAATTGGGGGCTAGAAAACATGAACACTGAAGCTTTCTTT; CDR3aa: CASSPNWGLENMNTEAFF
j_gene: TRBJ2-7; abundance: few; d_gene: .; v_gene: TRBV27; CDR3nt: TGTGCCAGCAGTTTATTGGGTCGCGAGCAGTACTTC; CDR3aa: CASSLLGREQYF
j_gene: TRBJ2-1; abundance: .; d_gene: .; v_gene: TRBV15; CDR3nt: TGTGCCACCAGCAGAGATAGAATCAATGAGCAGTTCTTC; CDR3aa: CATSRDRINEQFF
j_gene: TRBJ2-3; abundance: .; d_gene: TRBD2; v_gene: TRBV6-1; CDR3nt: TGTGCCAGCAGTGAAGCGCTAGCGGGGGGCACAGATACGCAGTATTTT; CDR3aa: CASSEALAGGTDTQYF
j_gene: TRBJ2-3; abundance: .; d_gene: TRBD2; v_gene: TRBV20-1; CDR3nt: TGCAGTGCTAGAGATTCCACTAGCGGGGTCGGAGATACGCAGTATTTT; CDR3aa: CSARDSTSGVGDTQYF
j_gene: TRBJ1-1; abundance: .; d_gene: .; v_gene: TRBV25-1; CDR3nt: TGTGCCACCACGATTCGCACTGAAGCTTTCTTT; CDR3aa: CATTIRTEAFF
j_gene: TRBJ2-7; abundance: .; d_gene: TRBD2; v_gene: TRBV4-3; CDR3nt: TGCGCCAGCAGCCAAGACTCGGGGGGTTCCTACGAGCAGTACTTC; CDR3aa: CASSQDSGGSYEQYF
j_gene: TRBJ2-1; abundance: .; d_gene: TRBD2; v_gene: TRBV20-1; CDR3nt: TGCAGTGCTAGAGATCCGACTAGCGGGGGGCCGAGCTCCTACAATGAGCAGTTCTTC; CDR3aa: CSARDPTSGGPSSYNEQFF
j_gene: TRBJ2-2; abundance: .; d_gene: .; v_gene: TRBV12-3/TRBV12-4; CDR3nt: TGTGCCAGCAGTCAGACAGCCGCGAACACCGGGGAGCTGTTTTTT; CDR3aa: CASSQTAANTGELFF
j_gene: TRBJ2-7; abundance: .; d_gene: .; v_gene: TRBV7-6; CDR3nt: TGTGCCAGCAGCCGGACCTCCTCCTACGAGCAGTACTTC; CDR3aa: CASSRTSSYEQYF
j_gene: TRBJ2-3; abundance: .; d_gene: TRBD2; v_gene: TRBV20-1; CDR3nt: TGCAGTGCTAGACCCCACCGGGGGGGTGGAGATACGCAGTATTTT; CDR3aa: CSARPHRGGGDTQYF
j_gene: TRBJ2-1; abundance: .; d_gene: TRBD2; v_gene: TRBV29-1; CDR3nt: TGCAGCGTTGTGGAGACTAGCGGGAGCGATGAGCAGTTCTTC; CDR3aa: CSVVETSGSDEQFF
j_gene: TRBJ2-7; abundance: once; d_gene: TRBD1; v_gene: TRBV20-1; CDR3nt: TGCAGTGCCACTGACAGGGGGCTCTACGAGCAGTACTTC; CDR3aa: CSATDRGLYEQYF
j_gene: TRBJ1-1; abundance: .; d_gene: .; v_gene: TRBV19; CDR3nt: TGTGCCAGTAGCCACAATCGAAGGACAGCTATGAACACTGAAGCTTTCTTT; CDR3aa: CASSHNRRTAMNTEAFF
j_gene: TRBJ1-1; abundance: .; d_gene: TRBD1; v_gene: TRBV7-2; CDR3nt: TGTGCCAGCAGTTTACTACAGGGGGCCGTCACTGAAGCTTTCTTT; CDR3aa: CASSLLQGAVTEAFF
j_gene: TRBJ2-7; abundance: .; d_gene: .; v_gene: TRBV20-1; CDR3nt: TGCAGTGCTGAGGCCACAACCGTTTCCTACGAGCAGTACTTC; CDR3aa: CSAEATTVSYEQYF
j_gene: TRBJ2-2; abundance: .; d_gene: TRBD2; v_gene: TRBV5-4; CDR3nt: TGTGCCAGCAGCTTGTCTAGCGGGGGCACCGGGGAGCTGTTTTTT; CDR3aa: CASSLSSGGTGELFF
j_gene: TRBJ2-7; abundance: .; d_gene: .; v_gene: TRBV14; CDR3nt: TGTGCCAGCAGCCGGGGGAGCGCCTACGAGCAGTACTTC; CDR3aa: CASSRGSAYEQYF
j_gene: TRBJ2-3; abundance: .; d_gene: .; v_gene: TRBV27; CDR3nt: TGTGCCAGCAGTTTGGGCTACACAGATACGCAGTATTTT; CDR3aa: CASSLGYTDTQYF
j_gene: TRBJ2-1; abundance: .; d_gene: .; v_gene: TRBV27; CDR3nt: TGTGCCAGCAGACATAGACAGGATGAGCAGTTCTTC; CDR3aa: CASRHRQDEQFF
j_gene: TRBJ2-5; abundance: .; d_gene: .; v_gene: TRBV12-3/TRBV12-4; CDR3nt: TGTGCCAGCAGTCCCCGGGGGGCGCAAGAGACCCAGTACTTC; CDR3aa: CASSPRGAQETQYF
j_gene: TRBJ2-4; abundance: .; d_gene: .; v_gene: TRBV11-2; CDR3nt: TGTGCCAGCAGCTCCAGATTAGCCAAAAACATTCAGTACTTC; CDR3aa: CASSSRLAKNIQYF
j_gene: TRBJ2-2; abundance: .; d_gene: .; v_gene: TRBV2; CDR3nt: TGTGCCAGCACCCTGGACACCGGGGAGCTGTTTTTT; CDR3aa: CASTLDTGELFF
j_gene: TRBJ2-1; abundance: .; d_gene: .; v_gene: TRBV5-1; CDR3nt: TGCGCCAGCAGCTTGGTGGGGGGTGAGCAGTTCTTC; CDR3aa: CASSLVGGEQFF
j_gene: TRBJ1-1; abundance: .; d_gene: .; v_gene: TRBV3-1; CDR3nt: TGTGCCAGCAGCCAAGATCCAGCCAGGGAAGCTTTCTTT; CDR3aa: CASSQDPAREAFF
j_gene: TRBJ2-1; abundance: .; d_gene: .; v_gene: TRBV6-5; CDR3nt: TGTGCCAGCAGTTATGGGGGCCTGAATGAGCAGTTCTTC; CDR3aa: CASSYGGLNEQFF
j_gene: TRBJ2-7; abundance: .; d_gene: TRBD1; v_gene: TRBV5-4; CDR3nt: TGTGCCAGCAGCTCTCCGGGACAGTTCTACGAGCAGTACTTC; CDR3aa: CASSSPGQFYEQYF
j_gene: TRBJ1-3; abundance: .; d_gene: .; v_gene: TRBV15; CDR3nt: TGTGCCACCAGCGCTGACATTGCTGGAAACACCATATATTTT; CDR3aa: CATSADIAGNTIYF
j_gene: TRBJ2-7; abundance: .; d_gene: TRBD1; v_gene: TRBV7-9; CDR3nt: TGTGCCAGCAGTTACCGGGACAGTTCCTCCTACGAGCAGTACTTC; CDR3aa: CASSYRDSSSYEQYF
j_gene: TRBJ2-2; abundance: .; d_gene: .; v_gene: TRBV12-3/TRBV12-4; CDR3nt: TGTGCCAGCAGGCCTCAGGGTACCGGGGAGCTGTTTTTT; CDR3aa: CASRPQGTGELFF
j_gene: TRBJ2-3; abundance: .; d_gene: .; v_gene: TRBV12-3/TRBV12-4; CDR3nt: TGTGCCAGCAGTTTACGGGGGGCAGCAGATACGCAGTATTTT; CDR3aa: CASSLRGAADTQYF
j_gene: TRBJ2-5; abundance: .; d_gene: .; v_gene: TRBV15; CDR3nt: TGTGCCACCAGCAAGGAGTACCAAGAGACCCAGTACTTC; CDR3aa: CATSKEYQETQYF
j_gene: TRBJ2-5; abundance: .; d_gene: TRBD1; v_gene: TRBV28; CDR3nt: TGTGCCAGCAGTCCGGGACAGGGATCTGGAGAGACCCAGTACTTC; CDR3aa: CASSPGQGSGETQYF
j_gene: TRBJ2-7; abundance: .; d_gene: TRBD1; v_gene: TRBV13; CDR3nt: TGTGCCAGCAGCCCGGGACAGGGGCTCTCCTACGAGCAGTACTTC; CDR3aa: CASSPGQGLSYEQYF
j_gene: TRBJ2-5; abundance: .; d_gene: .; v_gene: TRBV7-8; CDR3nt: TGTGCCAGCAGCTTCGGCAGAGAAGAGACCCAGTACTTC; CDR3aa: CASSFGREETQYF
j_gene: TRBJ2-7; abundance: .; d_gene: .; v_gene: TRBV2; CDR3nt: TGTGCCAGCAAGCCAGTTACCTACGAGCAGTACTTC; CDR3aa: CASKPVTYEQYF
j_gene: TRBJ2-7; abundance: .; d_gene: .; v_gene: TRBV5-1; CDR3nt: TGCGCCAGCAGCTTGGGAGAGGGATCCCCCTACGAGCAGTACTTC; CDR3aa: CASSLGEGSPYEQYF
j_gene: TRBJ2-1; abundance: .; d_gene: TRBD2; v_gene: TRBV27; CDR3nt: TGTGCCAGCAGTAGATCTAGCGGTTTACACAATGAGCAGTTCTTC; CDR3aa: CASSRSSGLHNEQFF
j_gene: TRBJ2-7; abundance: .; d_gene: TRBD1; v_gene: TRBV27; CDR3nt: TGTGCCAGCAGCCCCTGGACAGGGGTCAGAAATGAGCAGTACTTC; CDR3aa: CASSPWTGVRNEQYF
j_gene: TRBJ2-2; abundance: .; d_gene: TRBD1; v_gene: TRBV27; CDR3nt: TGTGCCAGCAGTTTCGACAGGGCCACCGGGGAGCTGTTTTTT; CDR3aa: CASSFDRATGELFF
j_gene: TRBJ1-6; abundance: .; d_gene: .; v_gene: TRBV6-1; CDR3nt: TGTGCCAGCAGAGTATTTCAGGGGAATTCACCCCTCCATTTT; CDR3aa: CASRVFQGNSPLHF
j_gene: TRBJ1-1; abundance: once; d_gene: TRBD1; v_gene: TRBV10-3; CDR3nt: TGTGCCACCCAAGGAGGGACAGGGCCCCACACTGAAGCTTTCTTT; CDR3aa: CATQGGTGPHTEAFF
j_gene: TRBJ1-4; abundance: .; d_gene: TRBD1; v_gene: TRBV27; CDR3nt: TGTGCCACCTCGAGGACCGGGACAGGGATCCCTAATGAAAAACTGTTTTTT; CDR3aa: CATSRTGTGIPNEKLFF
j_gene: TRBJ2-5; abundance: .; d_gene: TRBD2; v_gene: TRBV27; CDR3nt: TGTGCCAGCAGTTTGGGGGGACTAGCGGGGGCCCACGGGGGTGAGACCCAGTACTTC; CDR3aa: CASSLGGLAGAHGGETQYF
j_gene: TRBJ1-2; abundance: .; d_gene: TRBD1; v_gene: TRBV7-6; CDR3nt: TGTGCCAGCAGCTTATCCCGACAGGGTAAACTGGGCTACACCTTC; CDR3aa: CASSLSRQGKLGYTF
j_gene: TRBJ2-1; abundance: .; d_gene: TRBD2; v_gene: TRBV27; CDR3nt: TGTGCCAGCAGTTTGGCAGCGGGACTGAGCTCCTACAATGAGCAGTTCTTC; CDR3aa: CASSLAAGLSSYNEQFF
j_gene: TRBJ2-7; abundance: .; d_gene: .; v_gene: TRBV20-1; CDR3nt: TGCAGTGCTACTGGGACGGGAACTTGGGGCGAGCAGTACTTC; CDR3aa: CSATGTGTWGEQYF
j_gene: TRBJ2-1; abundance: .; d_gene: TRBD2; v_gene: TRBV4-1; CDR3nt: TGCGCCAGCAGCCAAGAAGCTAGCGGGGATGAGCAGTTCTTC; CDR3aa: CASSQEASGDEQFF
j_gene: TRBJ2-6; abundance: .; d_gene: .; v_gene: TRBV4-3; CDR3nt: TGCGCCAGCAGCCACCCTGCCGCAACAGGGTCTGTGGCTGGGGCCAACGTCCTGACTTTC; CDR3aa: CASSHPAATGSVAGANVLTF